This T cell receptor (beta chain) came from a study of blood T cell repertoires in COVID-19 (dated by TCRdb to 2018 to 2021). Broadly, across the study: Collaborator samples came from the United States, Italy and Spain and covered acute and convalescent phases of COVID-19. The prospective study material was composed of cDNA or gDNA derived from T cells, B-cell-depleted T cells, or PBMCs. The dataset comprised deeply sampled blood TCRbeta repertoires from subjects exposed to, actively infected with, or recovered from COVID-19. The repertoires were released in a freely available public database meant as a resource for research on the immune response to SARS-CoV-2. Samples came from the ongoing ImmuneRACE study (first 160 participants) plus 1,254 subjects from 6 global collaborators. The sample metadata nearly always contained a de-identified subject ID, COVID-19 status, age in years and sex. Where available, HLA class I and class II types were obtained from metadata supplied by the sample provider rather than from assay-based typing. Here is what the overall study found, with its caveats: Clinical and demographic metadata were provided uncurated, with the amount varying by source and participant.

For this clone: Its recognized antigen is unknown. No quality values exist for individual bases; no much larger clone is one base distant.

The collaborating institutions used their own protocols to collect whole blood in K2EDTA tubes. For TCRbeta analysis, collaborators shipped samples in one of three forms: frozen whole blood, isolated PBMCs, or DNA extracted from either of those sample types. TCRbeta CDR3 regions were amplified from genomic DNA by means of the immunoSEQ Assay, a bias-controlled multiplex PCR. The source study handled its data this way. Nucleated cell counts per sample were estimated from amplification of reference gene primers within the assay. To quantify the absolute abundance of each unique TCRbeta CDR3 rearrangement, sequence reads were collapsed and filtered. Productive Simpson clonality was computed per sample as the square root of Simpson's diversity index over productive rearrangements. TCRdb mirrors the immuneACCESS table, restricted to in-frame sequences. Some clones are absent from its copies; in checked studies, under half trace to an unresolved V gene, and the reason for the others is unknown. The V and J calls and clone size are taken from that table; D and trimming were inferred from the DNA. The sample table lists about 34,000 clones, roughly 90% of them with a count of one. Together, the top ten hold around an eighth of the sample.

Sequencing was carried out using peripheral blood. This sequence was found in a human donor with active COVID-19. The donor label of this sample is uncertain.

This receptor carries the CDR3 CASSTGGGVFENIQYF. The DNA reads TGTGCCAGCAGCACGGGAGGGGGGGTGTTTGAGAACATTCAGTACTTC. This chain is built from TRBV5-4 and TRBJ2-4, with TRBD2 matching 8 junction bases. The CDR3 numbers 16 residues from cysteine through phenylalanine. The entry retains the CDR3 DNA only, 48 bases that are in frame from base 1. According to the germline V gene (reference sequence), CDR1 reads SGHNT and CDR2 reads YYREEE. Ends trimmed: V by 4 bases, J by 7 bases; bases unmatched to a gene: 13.